This T cell receptor beta chain came from a study of CD8 T cells in ankylosing spondylitis. In germline, CDR1 is SGHNT, CDR2 YYREEE (reference sequence). The CDR3 length is 16 residues. Trimming shortened V by 4 bases and J by 0 bases, and 14 bases separated the two germline ends. This clonotype showed up just once. Making use of molecular barcodes, quantitative 5'-RACE generated TCR beta libraries. TCRdb re-called the 5' RACE reads through MiXCR, storing one row per CDR3 protein. The sample carries about 300,000 distinct CDR3 sequences, 20% recorded once. The source of this sequence is a female donor with ankylosing spondylitis or in good health (not recorded which). Input material: blood, either unsorted or a sorted T cell fraction (not recorded which). This chain links TRBV5-4 with TRBJ2-1; perhaps TRBD1 as D (6 bases). The CDR3 protein is CASSRGHTYSYNEQFF. The CDR3 nucleotides are TGTGCCAGCAGCAGGGGACATACGTACTCCTACAATGAGCAGTTCTTC. Based on the CDR3 plus reference TRBV5-4 and TRBJ2-1, the full variable domain is ETGVTQSPTHLIKTRGQQVTLRCSSQSGHNTVSWYQQALGQGPQFIFQYYREEENGRGNFPPRFSGLQFPNYSSELNVNALELDDSALYLCASSRGHTYSYNEQFFGPGTRLTVL.